These T cell receptor beta chains were read from a single sample in a study of blood T cell repertoires in COVID-19. The method was immunoSEQ multiplex PCR; TCRdb's version includes in-frame clones alone and lacks a portion of them. The sample has 55,000 to 70,000 clones; over 75% are singletons. The sequencing input was peripheral blood. The source is an older woman with COVID-19, enrolled during active disease. The CDR3 runs from the conserved cysteine through the conserved F or W.

j_call | v_call | cdr3_aa
TRBJ2-7 | TRBV11-3 | CASSLEWTGSYEQYF
TRBJ1-3 | TRBV13 | CASSSGTGWGGNTIYF
TRBJ2-2 | TRBV19 | CASSMGLRTGELFF
TRBJ1-2 | TRBV5-1 | CASASVYGYTF
TRBJ1-2 | TRBV7-9 | CASSTLSPQGISYGYTF
TRBJ2-1 | TRBV28 | CASSVLLAGGPGSYNEQFF
TRBJ1-2 | TRBV28 | CASSLGLNYGYTF
TRBJ1-5 | TRBV4-3 | CASSQDHGVSGQPQHF
TRBJ1-1 | TRBV18 | CASSLQGKTEAFF
TRBJ2-7 | TRBV27 | CASSPVAGVTEQYF
TRBJ2-1 | TRBV9 | CASSVDIAGGLNEQFF
TRBJ1-1 | TRBV19 | CASTNRQGALTEAFF
TRBJ1-3 | TRBV6-5 | CASLPGTGNGNTIYF
TRBJ2-1 | TRBV20-1 | CSAIDSYYNEQFF
TRBJ2-2 | TRBV6-6 | CASSRSGGKNTGELFF
TRBJ2-7 | TRBV2 | CASISGSSYEQYF
TRBJ2-4 | TRBV7-2 | CASSLGGSGTPKNIQYF
TRBJ2-1 | TRBV19 | CASSGAPSYNEQFF
TRBJ1-1 | TRBV29-1 | CSVELGGDGAFF
TRBJ2-5 | TRBV5-6 | CASSLGHPYQETQYF
TRBJ2-5 | TRBV4-1 | CASSQQGQLIETQYF
TRBJ2-1 | TRBV9 | CASSQIAGVFYNEQFF
TRBJ2-1 | TRBV18 | CASSPGSNPTFF
TRBJ1-1 | TRBV29-1 | CSVLDRARNTEAFF
TRBJ1-3 | TRBV4-1 | CASSQGAAGNTIYF
TRBJ2-3 | TRBV5-1 | CASSLGQAGTSAHTDTQYF
TRBJ2-4 | TRBV4-3 | CASSQVGLDRRAKNIQYF
TRBJ1-1 | TRBV19 | CASSIVPNAGTEAFF
TRBJ2-2 | TRBV7-9 | CASSPFAGELFF
TRBJ1-3 | TRBV6-5 | CATSRGGGNTIYF
TRBJ2-7 | TRBV5-1 | CASSLGWKTSASYEQYF
TRBJ1-4 | TRBV2 | CASSDQGEKLFF
TRBJ1-6 | TRBV10-3 | CAISRDSLNEALHF
TRBJ1-2 | TRBV11-2 | CASSLEPTGSFHGYTF
TRBJ2-2 | TRBV5-1 | CASNLLGGQAGELFF
TRBJ2-2 | TRBV4-3 | CASSHLAGSYTGELFF
TRBJ1-3 | TRBV5-1 | CASSLGARASGNTIYF
TRBJ2-1 | TRBV4-3 | CASSQEGEQFF
TRBJ1-2 | TRBV28 | CASSLDGERGYTF
TRBJ1-2 | TRBV29-1 | CSVAPDFYGYTF
TRBJ1-5 | TRBV19 | CASTYTGNSNQPQHF
TRBJ2-7 | TRBV7-9 | CASSIGTTYYEQYF
TRBJ2-1 | TRBV5-4 | CASSLAVWGTGRYNEQFF
TRBJ2-5 | TRBV6-2/TRBV6-3 | CASSPGLAGGGETQYF
TRBJ2-1 | TRBV6-1 | CASSEGGLAGVEQFF
TRBJ2-7 | TRBV5-1 | CASSPDWTSGGYEQYF
TRBJ1-5 | TRBV6-2/TRBV6-3 | CASSSTGALHQPQHF
TRBJ2-1 | TRBV7-2 | CASSFVAGSSYNEQFF
TRBJ1-1 | TRBV19 | CASSGGGTEAFF
TRBJ1-1 | TRBV12-3/TRBV12-4 | CASSLGDTEAFF
TRBJ2-1 | TRBV27 | CASREHGDNEQFF
TRBJ2-6 | TRBV28 | CATRGHSGANVLTF
TRBJ2-7 | TRBV4-3 | CASNQVLATYEQYF